This T cell receptor beta chain was found in a study of T cell responses to AZD1222 COVID-19 vaccine. Study results and limitations: Among spike-specific TCRs, nearly half reportedly target unmutated variant regions. In a largely white British group with more females than males, clonal diversity was possibly underestimated.

In regard to this clone: The antigen is undetermined.

The method was immunoSEQ multiplex PCR; TCRdb's version includes in-frame clones alone and lacks a portion of them. The sample has 100,000 to 130,000 clones, approximately 90% seen once; the top ten hold around 6.6%. The germline V gene encodes CDR1 SGHDT and CDR2 YYEEEE. There are 13 residues in the CDR3. V lost 3 bases, J lost 5 bases, and 11 bases lay in between. Sequencing was performed on peripheral blood, taken 28 days after the second AZD1222 dose. The chain links TRBV5-6 to TRBJ1-2; no clear D gene. This clonotype originated in an adult who received the AZD1222 COVID-19 vaccine. CDR3 nucleotides: TGTGCCAGCAGCTCGAAACAGTTTTATGGCTACACCTTC. Translation: CASSSKQFYGYTF.